The 29 T cell receptor beta chains presented below share a single source sample, sequenced in a study of shared clonotypes between healthy human individuals. Produced via immunoSEQ multiplex PCR; TCRdb's table is partial and in-frame only. The table has roughly 550,000 clones, 95% to 96% seen once. Naive CD8 cells were CD45RO-negative, positively selected for CCR7, excluding terminally differentiated effector memory CD45RA+ cells. Sequencing was done on a sample of naive CD8+ T cells sorted from blood. Receptors were obtained from a woman aged 25 to 39 in good health.

The CDR3, as DNA: TGTGCCAGCAGTTTATCCGGGACCGGCAATGAGCAGTTCTTC. Protein sequence: CASSLSGTGNEQFF. This chain links TRBV28 with TRBJ2-1; D assignment may be TRBD1 or TRBD2 (5 bases each). The V gene's germline CDR1 is MDHEN and CDR2 SYDVKM. Trimming pared 1 base from V and 6 bases from J, leaving 10 bases between. This CDR3 is built from 14 residues.

This clone has a single count. Other DNA sequences from this sample encode an identical CDR3 as well. This sequence joins TRBV4-1 and TRBJ2-7; D is unclear. V lost 0 bases, J lost 4 bases, and 4 bases lay in between. CDR1 and CDR2 (germline): MGHRA, YSYEKL. The CDR3 has 12 residues. The CDR3 loop reads CASSQDSYEQYF. CDR3 DNA sequence: TGCGCCAGCAGCCAAGATAGTTACGAGCAGTACTTC.

J is TRBJ2-1 and V is TRBV13, with a tentative D call TRBD2 (6 bases). V was shortened by 5 bases and J by 2 bases, with 10 bases between the two germline ends. Germline assignment: CDR1 PRHDT and CDR2 FYEKMQ (reference sequence). The CDR3 is 14 residues long. The CDR3 is CASSPRLAYNEQFF. The CDR3 DNA follows: TGTGCCAGCAGCCCTCGACTAGCCTACAATGAGCAGTTCTTC.

This chain uses TRBV9 with TRBJ2-2; the match to TRBD1 covers 8 bases. J gave up 7 bases and V 2 bases, and 7 bases lay outside the gene matches. The CDR3 extends over 15 amino acids. Per germline, CDR1 SGDLS and CDR2 YYNGEE. In DNA form, the CDR3 reads TGTGCCAGCAGCGTGCAGGGGGCCGATGGCGGGGAGCTGTTTTTT. Translation gives CASSVQGADGGELFF.

The chain uses TRBV13 and TRBJ2-7, with D perhaps given as TRBD1 or TRBD2 (5 bases each). The germline V and J ends were trimmed by 1 base and 6 bases, with 19 bases remaining between them. Germline CDR1 PRHDT, CDR2 FYEKMQ (reference sequence). This CDR3 is built from 16 residues. The CDR3 spells CASSLVGPLLSGEQYF. CDR3 in DNA: TGTGCCAGCAGCTTAGTGGGACCGCTTTTATCGGGCGAGCAGTACTTC.

The V call is TRBV11-2, the J call TRBJ2-7, with TRBD2 identical over 7 bases. Looked up from germline, CDR1 is SGHAT and CDR2 is FQNNGV. The J segment lost 4 bases and the V segment lost 0 bases, leaving 6 bases of the junction unmatched. The length of the CDR3 is 15 residues. This CDR3 is CASSLDSAGAYEQYF. In DNA form, the CDR3 reads TGTGCCAGCAGCTTAGATTCCGCGGGAGCATACGAGCAGTACTTC. The full variable domain, completed using reference TRBV11-2 and TRBJ2-7, is EAGVAQSPRYKIIEKRQSVAFWCNPISGHATLYWYQQILGQGPKLLIQFQNNGVVDDSQLPKDRFSAERLKGVDSTLKIQPAKLEDSAVYLCASSLDSAGAYEQYFGPGTRLTVT.

The chain has TRBV6-1 and TRBJ1-3, with 8 bases matching TRBD1. Germline V gene data show CDR1 as MNHNS and CDR2 as SASEGT. V lost 4 bases and J lost 5; bases outside the gene matches: 13. CDR3 length: 17 amino acids. The DNA of the CDR3 is TGTGCCAGCAGTGCCGCGTTCTTAAACAGGGGGAGAAACACCATATATTTT. Translating gives CASSAAFLNRGRNTIYF.

The rearrangement joins TRBV2 to TRBJ2-3; the match to TRBD2 covers 13 bases. Germline trimming cut 6 bases from V and 0 bases from J; bases unmatched to any gene: 9. The CDR3 contains 18 residues. Per germline, CDR1 SNHLY and CDR2 FYNNEI. The CDR3 DNA is TGTGCCAGCAGCCCCTGGACTAGCGGGAGCCCGAGCACAGATACGCAGTATTTT. Translating gives CASSPWTSGSPSTDTQYF. The whole variable domain, remainder taken from reference TRBV2 and TRBJ2-3, is EPEVTQTPSHQVTQMGQEVILRCVPISNHLYFYWYRQILGQKVEFLVSFYNNEISEKSEIFDDQFSVERPDGSNFTLKIRSTKLEDSAMYFCASSPWTSGSPSTDTQYFGPGTRLTVL.

V is TRBV7-3 and J is TRBJ2-7; D is perhaps TRBD2 (7 bases). From germline, CDR1 is SGHTA and CDR2 FQGTGA. V lost 4 bases and J lost 3, with 19 bases in between. The CDR3 is 16 residues long. The CDR3 sequence: CASSSGGTRDFYEQYF. In nucleotides, the CDR3 is TGTGCCAGCAGCTCCGGGGGGACACGGGACTTCTACGAGCAGTACTTC.

This CDR3 is CASSFPFQGHSSATEAFF. CDR3 nucleotide sequence: TGTGCCAGCAGCTTCCCCTTTCAGGGGCACTCGTCGGCCACTGAAGCTTTCTTT. The rearrangement joins TRBV7-9 to TRBJ1-1; D possibly corresponds to TRBD1 (6 bases). This CDR3 has 18 amino acids. V shed 3 bases and J shed 4 bases, with 24 bases lying between them. Germline V lookup: CDR1 SEHNR, CDR2 FQNEAQ (reference sequence).

This clone occurred once. The chain has TRBV15 and TRBJ2-1; the D gene could be TRBD1 or TRBD2 (5 bases each). Germline CDR1 LNHNV, CDR2 YYDKDF (reference sequence). This CDR3 has 13 residues. V was shortened by 1 base and J by 8 bases, with 9 bases between the two germline ends. CDR3 DNA sequence: TGTGCCACCAGCAGAGGGGGACGGGATGAGCAGTTCTTC. Protein sequence: CATSRGGRDEQFF.

This chain joins TRBV9 and TRBJ2-1, with a possible D match to TRBD2 (6 bases). This CDR3 has 16 residues. V was cut by 2 bases and J by 0 bases, with 12 bases left in between. Germline loops: CDR1 SGDLS, CDR2 YYNGEE. The CDR3 coding sequence is TGTGCCAGCAGCGTGCGGGGAGCGCCCTCCTACAATGAGCAGTTCTTC. Its protein is CASSVRGAPSYNEQFF. Drawing the rest from reference TRBV9 and TRBJ2-1, the complete variable domain is DSGVTQTPKHLITATGQRVTLRCSPRSGDLSVYWYQQSLDQGLQFLIQYYNGEERAKGNILERFSAQQFPDLHSELNLSSLELGDSALYFCASSVRGAPSYNEQFFGPGTRLTVL.

This rearrangement joins TRBV4-1 to TRBJ2-7; 11 bases are a match to TRBD1. Unmatched junction bases numbered 11, after V lost 4 bases and J lost 3 bases. Per the germline V gene, CDR1 is MGHRA and CDR2 is YSYEKL. This CDR3 contains 17 residues. DNA of the CDR3: TGCGCCAGCAGCCGGGGCCAACCGGGACAGGGGGGCTACGAGCAGTACTTC. Its protein is CASSRGQPGQGGYEQYF.

Written as DNA, the CDR3 is TGTGCCAGCAGCCTAGATGTCGGGGGATCAGAGTACGATGAGCAGTTCTTC. It translates to CASSLDVGGSEYDEQFF. The rearrangement uses TRBV11-1 and TRBJ2-1, with a weak D call TRBD2 (6 bases). The CDR3 has 17 residues. CDR1 and CDR2 (germline): SGHAT, FQDESV (reference sequence). Trimming removed 5 bases from V and 8 bases from J, with 25 bases in between.

About this clone itself: Other DNA sequences in the sample encode the same CDR3. The DNA for the CDR3 is TGTGCCAGCAGCTCTACCGGGACAGGGGAAGTCGAGCAGTACTTC. It yields the protein CASSSTGTGEVEQYF. The chain employs TRBV7-9 and TRBJ2-7; TRBD1 agrees at 10 bases. This CDR3 comprises 15 residues. CDR1 is SEHNR, CDR2 FQNEAQ, per germline (reference sequence). The J segment lost 6 bases and the V segment lost 4 bases, leaving 9 bases of the junction unmatched.

V usage is TRBV14 and J usage is TRBJ2-3; TRBD2 agrees at 11 bases. V was clipped by 5 bases and J by 1 base; unmatched bases: 8. Germline V gene sequence: CDR1 SGHDN, CDR2 FVKESK. CDR3 length equals 17 residues. CDR3 DNA: TGTGCCAGCAGCTTCCGGACTAGCGGGTACGGCACAGATACGCAGTATTTT. This encodes CASSFRTSGYGTDTQYF.

The genes are TRBV27 and TRBJ2-1; 8 bases match TRBD2. This CDR3 spans 14 amino acids. Germline CDR1 reads MNHEY; CDR2 reads SMNVEV (reference sequence). The V gene end was trimmed by 6 bases and the J gene end by 8 bases; junction bases not matched to a gene: 9. The CDR3, as DNA: TGTGCCAGCAGGTCCCTCGGGGGGGGCGATGAGCAGTTCTTC. Translating it yields CASRSLGGGDEQFF.

The J gene is TRBJ2-2, the V gene TRBV13, with D possibly being TRBD1 (6 bases). V lost 5 bases to trimming and J lost 8 bases, with 21 bases between them. The CDR3 covers 16 residues. Germline loops: CDR1 PRHDT, CDR2 FYEKMQ (reference sequence). The CDR3, as DNA: TGTGCCAGCAGCGGGACAAGCGAATCGTTTGGGGGGGAGCTGTTTTTT. It translates to CASSGTSESFGGELFF.

This chain connects TRBV28 to TRBJ1-4, with a possible D match to TRBD1 (5 bases). Trimming cost V 5 bases and J 5 bases, with 15 bases left between them. The CDR3 length is 15 residues. Germline V lookup: CDR1 MDHEN, CDR2 SYDVKM. Here the CDR3 DNA reads TGTGCCAGCAGTCTACGACAGCTCCCCAATGAAAAACTGTTTTTT. It encodes CASSLRQLPNEKLFF.

The chain uses TRBV7-9 and TRBJ2-4; D is ambiguous. Per germline, CDR1 SEHNR and CDR2 FQNEAQ (reference sequence). The CDR3 totals 13 residues. V was trimmed by 8 bases and J by 2 bases, leaving 10 bases between them. Written as DNA, the CDR3 is TGTGCCAGCGAAGGACCCCCCAAAAACATTCAGTACTTC. It yields the protein CASEGPPKNIQYF.

The rearrangement uses TRBV28 and TRBJ1-2; tentative D call: TRBD1 (5 bases). Germline values: CDR1 MDHEN, CDR2 SYDVKM. CDR3 length equals 15 residues. The germline V and J ends were trimmed by 4 bases and 3 bases, with 15 bases remaining between them. CDR3 sequence (DNA): TGTGCCAGCAGTTCCCTCCCCGGGACTCACTATGGCTACACCTTC. Its protein is CASSSLPGTHYGYTF.

The chain couples TRBV4-1 to TRBJ2-7; 10 bases fit TRBD1. CDR1 is MGHRA and CDR2 is YSYEKL in the germline V gene. J lost 7 bases, V lost 2 bases, and 5 bases had no gene match. This CDR3 has 14 residues. CDR3 DNA sequence: TGCGCCAGCAGCCAAAGACAGGGGGCTGGGGAGCAGTACTTC. Translating it yields CASSQRQGAGEQYF.

This sequence joins TRBV5-6 and TRBJ2-2; TRBD2 is a possible D gene (5 bases). Germline V gene sequence: CDR1 SGHDT, CDR2 YYEEEE. The CDR3 has 15 residues. The V end lost 4 bases, the J end lost 0 bases, and 10 bases lay between the germline ends. The CDR3 coding sequence is TGTGCCAGCAGCAGCGGAACGGCGAACACCGGGGAGCTGTTTTTT. This gives the protein CASSSGTANTGELFF.

The chain couples TRBV28 to TRBJ2-7, with TRBD1 matching over 8 bases. The CDR3 has 14 amino acids. Germline V CDR1 and CDR2: MDHEN, SYDVKM. The trim removed 3 bases at V and 2 bases at J, leaving 3 bases unmatched. The CDR3: CASSFGTGAYEQYF. The CDR3, as DNA: TGTGCCAGCAGTTTTGGGACAGGAGCCTACGAGCAGTACTTC.

The V call is TRBV28, the J call TRBJ1-5; D is unclear. V shed 4 bases and J shed 7 bases, with 2 bases lying between them. The CDR3 totals 10 residues. CDR1 is MDHEN and CDR2 is SYDVKM in the germline V gene. CDR3 bases: TGTGCCAGCAGTTCACAGCCCCAGCATTTT. This codes for CASSSQPQHF.

This sequence joins TRBV9 and TRBJ2-7; no firm D call. Deletions cut 0 bases from V and 1 base from J, with 8 bases between. The CDR3 extends over 14 amino acids. From germline, CDR1 is SGDLS and CDR2 YYNGEE. CDR3: CASSVERVSYEQYF. The CDR3 DNA is TGTGCCAGCAGCGTAGAAAGGGTTTCCTACGAGCAGTACTTC.

The chain joins TRBV19 to TRBJ2-3; no clear D gene. Germline V gene sequence: CDR1 LNHDA, CDR2 SQIVND (reference sequence). The CDR3 is 14 amino acids. Trimming stripped 0 bases from V and 0 bases from J, with 4 bases between. CDR3 region: CASSIDDSTDTQYF. The CDR3 nucleotides read TGTGCCAGTAGTATAGACGACAGCACAGATACGCAGTATTTT.

This rearrangement joins TRBV23-1 to TRBJ1-2, with D unresolved. TRBV23-1 carries the ORF label, with uncertain function. The CDR3 runs 9 residues. V lost 10 bases to trimming and J lost 8 bases, with 8 bases between them. The CDR3 bases are TGCGCCACCGCCAGGGGCTACACCTTC. Residues: CATARGYTF.

CDR3 loop: CASSPTGNNEQYF. Here the CDR3 DNA reads TGCGCCAGCAGCCCGACAGGGAACAACGAGCAGTACTTC. The chain uses TRBV10-2 and TRBJ2-7; 7 bases are a match to TRBD1. Looked up from germline, CDR1 is WSHSY and CDR2 is SAAADI. Germline trimming cut 6 bases from V and 5 bases from J; bases unmatched to any gene: 7. The CDR3 is made up of 13 amino acids.